A selection of T cell receptor beta chains follows, all from one sample in a study of Tregs in tolerant kidney transplant recipients. TCRdb's copy holds only in-frame clones and misses some; the assay was immunoSEQ multiplex PCR. The table lists under 95,000 clones, under 95% of them singletons, with 0.34% in the top ten. The specimen comprised Tregs from blood, sampled before the transplant. Source of these receptors: a human donor who received a combined kidney and bone marrow transplant. The CDR3 runs from the conserved cysteine through the conserved F or W. The D gene is left open where the match is weak.

cdr3_length d_call j_call v_call cdr3_aa cdr3_nt
15 TRBD1 TRBJ2-3 TRBV5-6 CASSPGQGAGDTQYF TGTGCCAGCAGCCCGGGACAGGGGGCGGGTGATACGCAGTATTTT
13 - TRBJ2-7 TRBV5-1 CASSPGVIYEQYF TGCGCCAGCAGCCCCGGGGTCATCTACGAGCAGTACTTC
13 - TRBJ1-2 TRBV15 CATSRDLGYGYTF TGTGCCACCAGCAGAGATTTGGGCTATGGCTACACCTTC
15 - TRBJ2-7 TRBV11-1 CASSSVTETPYEQYF TGTGCCAGCAGCTCCGTGACGGAAACGCCCTACGAGCAGTACTTC
13 - TRBJ1-2 TRBV28 CASRLTANYGYTF TGTGCCAGCAGACTGACAGCGAACTATGGCTACACCTTC
13 - TRBJ2-6 TRBV7-6 CASSLNQGNVLTF TGTGCCAGCAGCTTAAATCAGGGAAACGTCCTGACTTTC
14 - TRBJ1-1 TRBV6-5 CASSAHRENTEAFF TGTGCCAGCAGTGCCCACAGGGAGAACACTGAAGCTTTCTTT
16 TRBD1 TRBJ2-7 TRBV7-8 CASSSPTGVTPLEQYF TGTGCCAGCAGCTCCCCTACAGGGGTGACCCCTCTCGAGCAGTACTTC
16 - TRBJ1-2 TRBV5-1 CASSQLPRVSNYGYTF TGCGCCAGCAGCCAACTTCCCAGAGTATCGAACTATGGCTACACCTTC
13 - TRBJ2-7 TRBV2 CASSVERNGEQYF TGTGCCAGCAGTGTGGAACGAAACGGGGAGCAGTACTTC
17 - TRBJ2-7 TRBV7-3 CASSLGVGGPGPYGQYF TGTGCCAGCAGCTTAGGCGTGGGCGGGCCGGGACCCTACGGGCAGTACTTC
16 TRBD1 TRBJ1-1 TRBV27 CASRPDRVIVGTEAFF TGTGCCAGCAGACCGGACAGGGTAATAGTAGGTACTGAAGCTTTCTTT
15 TRBD2 TRBJ2-1 TRBV2 CASSDRLAANNEQFF TGTGCCAGCAGTGACAGGCTAGCGGCAAACAATGAGCAGTTCTTC
17 TRBD1 TRBJ1-5 TRBV27 CATQEQGALLANQPQHF TGTGCCACCCAGGAGCAGGGGGCGCTTCTCGCCAATCAGCCCCAGCATTTT
15 - TRBJ2-2 TRBV7-9 CASSLRGPNTGELFF TGTGCCAGCAGCTTACGGGGGCCTAACACCGGGGAGCTGTTTTTT
13 - TRBJ1-1 TRBV29-1 CSGREGLNTEAFF TGCAGCGGGCGGGAGGGCCTGAACACTGAAGCTTTCTTT